The 7 T cell receptor beta chains below all came from one sample that was sequenced in a study of human T cells and chemical hapten exposure. Described time point: patch test 3, about 24 weeks after DPC sensitization. Documented treatment: therapeutic diphenylcyclopropenone sensitization with weekly scalp DPC. TCRdb re-derived calls from the RACE reads in MiXCR, one entry per CDR3 protein. This table holds around 110,000 distinct CDR3 sequences, around 11% found once. Source: whole blood, taken in connection with sensitization to the hapten diphenylcyclopropenone (DPC). These receptors were collected from a woman aged 45-60 years with alopecia areata. Some clones in this sample may be carry-over from other donors' samples.

In this sample, this clonotype turned up many times. The V and J genes are TRBV6-2 or TRBV6-3 and TRBJ2-6; 9 bases are shared with TRBD1. This CDR3 is 19 amino acids long. The trim removed 7 bases at V and 0 bases at J, leaving 13 bases unmatched. In germline, CDR1 is MNHEY, CDR2 SVGEGT. The CDR3 region has the DNA TGTGCCAGCAACGGACAGGGGCGAAACCCTTTCTCTGGGGCCAACGTCCTGACTTTC. Protein product: CASNGQGRNPFSGANVLTF.

The table lists this clonotype with many counts. The J gene is TRBJ2-1, the V gene TRBV11-3, with TRBD2 as a possible D gene (6 bases). V shed 5 bases and J shed 4 bases, with 6 bases lying between them. This CDR3 comprises 12 residues. Germline CDR1 is SGHNT and CDR2 is YENEEA. The CDR3 loop is CASSAGYNEQFF. The CDR3 region has the DNA TGTGCCAGCAGCGCGGGGTACAATGAGCAGTTCTTC.

This clonotype was observed a few times. This chain connects TRBV6-4 to TRBJ1-2, with no clear D. CDR1 MRHNA and CDR2 SNTAGT come from the germline V gene. Trimming removed 6 bases from V and 0 bases from J, with 14 bases in between. The CDR3 extends over 15 amino acids. The CDR3 bases are TGTGCCAGCAGCCCGAATTTAAGCCCTAACTATGGCTACACCTTC. This sequence encodes CASSPNLSPNYGYTF.

This clonotype has just a few counts. This chain joins TRBV2 and TRBJ2-7; no clear D. The CDR3 spans 13 residues. CDR1 is SNHLY, CDR2 FYNNEI, per germline. V was shortened by 3 bases and J by 3 bases, with 9 bases between the two germline ends. The CDR3, as DNA: TGTGCCAGCAGTGAGTTGACGAACTACGAGCAGTACTTC. As protein: CASSELTNYEQYF.

This clonotype was recorded many times. The chain couples TRBV21-1 to TRBJ1-1; the D call in the table, TRBD1, was not verified against the DNA. TRBV21-1 is listed as a pseudogene. This CDR3 comprises 17 residues. CDR3 protein: CASSTLQGRTLNTEAFF. CDR3 in DNA: TGTGCCAGCAGCACGCTACAGGGCCGTACATTGAACACTGAAGCTTTCTTT.

This clonotype was counted at least ten times. The rearrangement joins TRBV29-1 to TRBJ2-3; D gene unclear. The germline V gene encodes CDR1 SQVTM and CDR2 ANQGSEA. The CDR3 sequence is 15 residues long. Trimming pared 6 bases from V and 0 bases from J, leaving 16 bases between. The CDR3 region has the DNA TGCAGCGTCGTCGACTTAAATTCTAGCACAGATACGCAGTATTTT. Translation gives CSVVDLNSSTDTQYF.

The chain combines TRBV7-8 with TRBJ1-5; 8 bases align to TRBD1. The CDR3 has 16 amino acids. V gave up 5 bases and J gave up 4 bases; unmatched junction bases: 10. Germline V CDR1 and CDR2: SGHVS, FQNEAQ. The CDR3 protein is CASSTAGTGGNQPQHF. The CDR3 nucleotides read TGTGCCAGCAGCACGGCCGGGACAGGTGGTAATCAGCCCCAGCATTTT.